This TCR beta chain originates from a study of T cell repertoires in cytomegalovirus infection. Study-level background: A matching HLA type, together with CMV infection, was signaled by public TCR beta signatures. General study points: HLA-C-restricted CMV-specific TCR beta clonotypes were dominant in the ex vivo response. There were carriers of CMV plus the relevant HLA, and cumulative public TCR beta family frequency identified them.

Each CDR3 protein gets one entry after TCRdb re-called the reads with MiXCR. The sample lists about 830,000 distinct CDR3 sequences, approximately 32% occurring once. Germline values: CDR1 SGHVS, CDR2 FQNEAQ. V was clipped by 4 bases and J by 0 bases; unmatched bases: 8. The CDR3 runs to 18 residues. With respect to this clonotype: Antigen unknown.

The sequence was obtained from a human donor in good health (CMV status not recorded). Some clones in this sample may be carry-over from other donors' samples. Here the sequenced sample was cultured CD8+ T cells from PBMCs, taken from culture after CMV antigen stimulation. V gene TRBV7-8 combines with J gene TRBJ2-7; TRBD2 matches 14 bases. CDR3 loop: CASSSSGLAGANSYEQYF. CDR3 coding DNA: TGTGCCAGCAGCTCCTCGGGACTAGCGGGGGCAAACTCCTACGAGCAGTACTTC.